This TCR beta chain was sequenced during a study of shared clonotypes between healthy human individuals. Each PCR replicate from the sorted subsets contained 200 to 250 ng DNA, which is around 30,000 T cell genomes. Sequencing was performed with immunoSEQ multiplex PCR; in TCRdb, only in-frame clones are kept and a portion is missing. The sample contains about 300,000 clones, 74% of which appear only once. The length of the CDR3 is 19 residues. After removal of 4 bases from V and 4 bases from J, the junction contained 17 bases not matched to a gene. Germline CDR1 and CDR2: SGHDN and FVKESK. This clone appeared a few times. Its antigen is not identified. Broader study findings: Richness estimates generally favored naive over memory subsets.

Source material: memory CD4+ T cells sorted from blood. Subset of the sample: CD45RA-negative fraction. This clonotype originated in a man aged 25-45 years in good health. The gene calls are TRBV14 and TRBJ2-5, with 11 bases that match TRBD2. CDR3 amino acids: CASSPEVLAGGVAVETQYF. The CDR3 DNA reads as TGTGCCAGCAGCCCCGAGGTCCTAGCGGGAGGAGTGGCTGTAGAGACCCAGTACTTC.